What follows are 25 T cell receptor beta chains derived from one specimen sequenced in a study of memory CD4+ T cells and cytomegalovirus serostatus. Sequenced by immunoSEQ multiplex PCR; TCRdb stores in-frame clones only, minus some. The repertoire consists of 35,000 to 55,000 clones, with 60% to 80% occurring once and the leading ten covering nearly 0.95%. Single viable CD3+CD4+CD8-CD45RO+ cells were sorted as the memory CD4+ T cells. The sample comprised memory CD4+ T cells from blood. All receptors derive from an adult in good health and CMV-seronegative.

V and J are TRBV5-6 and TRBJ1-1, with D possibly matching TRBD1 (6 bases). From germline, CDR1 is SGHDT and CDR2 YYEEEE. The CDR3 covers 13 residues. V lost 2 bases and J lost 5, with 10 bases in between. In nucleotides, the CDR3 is TGTGCCAGCAGCTTTGACAGGAGAACTGAAGCTTTCTTT. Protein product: CASSFDRRTEAFF.

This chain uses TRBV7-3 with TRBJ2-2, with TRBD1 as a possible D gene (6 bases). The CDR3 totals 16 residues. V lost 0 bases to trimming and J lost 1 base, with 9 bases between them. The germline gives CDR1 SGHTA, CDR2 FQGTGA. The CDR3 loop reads CASSLTRTVNTGELFF. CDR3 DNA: TGTGCCAGCAGCTTAACCCGGACAGTGAACACCGGGGAGCTGTTTTTT.

The CDR3 DNA is TGTGCCAGCAGAGAGACAGGGCGAGACTGGTCTTTCTTT. This encodes CASRETGRDWSFF. The chain carries TRBV6-1 and TRBJ1-1; 7 bases fit TRBD1. This CDR3 spans 13 amino acids. V shed 6 bases, J shed 12 bases, and the junction held 13 bases outside the gene matches. Looked up from germline, CDR1 is MNHNS and CDR2 is SASEGT.

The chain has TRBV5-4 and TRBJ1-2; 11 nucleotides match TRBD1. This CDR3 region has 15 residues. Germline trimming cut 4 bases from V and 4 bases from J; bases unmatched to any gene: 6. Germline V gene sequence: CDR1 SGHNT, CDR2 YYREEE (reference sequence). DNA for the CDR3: TGTGCCAGCAGCCCCAGGACAGGGGGCGTCTATGGCTACACCTTC. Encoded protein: CASSPRTGGVYGYTF.

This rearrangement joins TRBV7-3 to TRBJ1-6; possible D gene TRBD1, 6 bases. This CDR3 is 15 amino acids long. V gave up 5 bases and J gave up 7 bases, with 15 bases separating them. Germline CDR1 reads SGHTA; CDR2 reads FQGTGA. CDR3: CASSPLPRGNSPLHF. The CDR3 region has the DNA TGTGCCAGCAGCCCCTTACCCAGGGGAAATTCACCCCTCCACTTT.

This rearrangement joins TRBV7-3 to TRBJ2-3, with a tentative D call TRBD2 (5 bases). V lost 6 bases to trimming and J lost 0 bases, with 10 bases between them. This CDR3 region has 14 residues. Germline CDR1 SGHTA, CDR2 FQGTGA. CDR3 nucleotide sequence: TGTGCCAGCAGGCGGGCGTCTAGCACAGATACGCAGTATTTT. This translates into CASRRASSTDTQYF.

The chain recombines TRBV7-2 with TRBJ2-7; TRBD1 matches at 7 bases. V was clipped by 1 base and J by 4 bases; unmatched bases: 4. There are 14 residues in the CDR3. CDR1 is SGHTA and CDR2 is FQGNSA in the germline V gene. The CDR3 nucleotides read TGTGCCAGCAGCTTAGAAGGACAGGTATACGAGCAGTACTTC. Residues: CASSLEGQVYEQYF.

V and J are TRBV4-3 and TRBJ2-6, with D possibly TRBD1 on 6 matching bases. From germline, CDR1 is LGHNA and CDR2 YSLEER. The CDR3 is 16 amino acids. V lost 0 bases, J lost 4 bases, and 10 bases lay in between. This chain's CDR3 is CASSQDPGAGANVLTF. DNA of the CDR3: TGCGCCAGCAGCCAAGATCCAGGGGCCGGGGCCAACGTCCTGACTTTC.

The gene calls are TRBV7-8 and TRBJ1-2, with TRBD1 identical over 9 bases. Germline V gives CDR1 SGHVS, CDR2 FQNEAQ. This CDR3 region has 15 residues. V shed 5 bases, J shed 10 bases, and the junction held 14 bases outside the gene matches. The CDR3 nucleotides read TGTGCCAGCAGCGGCCGGGACAGGGTTCTTAGTGACTACACCTTC. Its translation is CASSGRDRVLSDYTF.

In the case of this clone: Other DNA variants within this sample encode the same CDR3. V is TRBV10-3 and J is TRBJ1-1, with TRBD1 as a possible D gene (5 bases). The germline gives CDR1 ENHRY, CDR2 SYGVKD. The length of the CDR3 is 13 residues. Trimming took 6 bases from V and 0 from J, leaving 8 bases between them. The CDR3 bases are TGTGCCATCAGCGCGGGGGTGAACACTGAAGCTTTCTTT. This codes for CAISAGVNTEAFF.

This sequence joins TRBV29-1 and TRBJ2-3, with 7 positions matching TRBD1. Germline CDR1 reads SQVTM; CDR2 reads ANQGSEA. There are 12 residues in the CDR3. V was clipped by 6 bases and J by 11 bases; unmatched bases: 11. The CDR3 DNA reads TGCAGCGTAGAACGGACAGGCCTCGGGCAGTATTTT. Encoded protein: CSVERTGLGQYF.

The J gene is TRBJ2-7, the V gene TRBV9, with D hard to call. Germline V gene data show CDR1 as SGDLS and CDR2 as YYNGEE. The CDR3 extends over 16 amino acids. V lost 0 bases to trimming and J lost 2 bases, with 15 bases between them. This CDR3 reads CASSVDGSMYTYEQYF. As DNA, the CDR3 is TGTGCCAGCAGCGTAGATGGTTCTATGTATACCTACGAGCAGTACTTC. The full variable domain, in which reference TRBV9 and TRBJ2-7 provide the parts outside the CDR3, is DSGVTQTPKHLITATGQRVTLRCSPRSGDLSVYWYQQSLDQGLQFLIQYYNGEERAKGNILERFSAQQFPDLHSELNLSSLELGDSALYFCASSVDGSMYTYEQYFGPGTRLTVT.

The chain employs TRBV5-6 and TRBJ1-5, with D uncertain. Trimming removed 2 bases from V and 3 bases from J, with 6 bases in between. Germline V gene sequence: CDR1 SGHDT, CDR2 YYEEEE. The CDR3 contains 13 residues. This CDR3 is CASSFSPNQPQHF. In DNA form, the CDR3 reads TGTGCCAGCAGCTTCAGCCCCAATCAGCCCCAGCATTTT.

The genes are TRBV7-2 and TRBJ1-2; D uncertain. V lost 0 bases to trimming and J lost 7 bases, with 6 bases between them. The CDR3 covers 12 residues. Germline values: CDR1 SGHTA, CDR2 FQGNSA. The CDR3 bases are TGTGCCAGCAGCTTAGCGGGAAGTGGCTACACCTTC. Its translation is CASSLAGSGYTF.

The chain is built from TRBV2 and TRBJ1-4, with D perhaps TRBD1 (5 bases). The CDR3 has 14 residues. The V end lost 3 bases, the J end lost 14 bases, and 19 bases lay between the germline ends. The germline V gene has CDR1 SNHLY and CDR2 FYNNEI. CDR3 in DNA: TGTGCCAGCAGTGACAGAAGGGGAATTTCAATGCTGTTTTTT. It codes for CASSDRRGISMLFF. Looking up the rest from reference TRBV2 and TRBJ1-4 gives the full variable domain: EPEVTQTPSHQVTQMGQEVILRCVPISNHLYFYWYRQILGQKVEFLVSFYNNEISEKSEIFDDQFSVERPDGSNFTLKIRSTKLEDSAMYFCASSDRRGISMLFFGSGTQLSVL.

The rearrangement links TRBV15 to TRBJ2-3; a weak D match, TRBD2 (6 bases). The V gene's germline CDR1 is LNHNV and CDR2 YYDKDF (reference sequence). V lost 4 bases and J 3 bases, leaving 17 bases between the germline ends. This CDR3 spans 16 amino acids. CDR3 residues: CATSTLTVAGTDTQYF. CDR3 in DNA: TGTGCCACCAGCACGCTAACAGTCGCGGGGACAGATACGCAGTATTTT.

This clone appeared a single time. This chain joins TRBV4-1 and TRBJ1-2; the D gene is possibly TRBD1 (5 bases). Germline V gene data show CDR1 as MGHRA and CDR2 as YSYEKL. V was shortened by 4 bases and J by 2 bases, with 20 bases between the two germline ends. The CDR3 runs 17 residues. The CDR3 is CASSPSGGVMINYGYTF. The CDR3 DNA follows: TGCGCCAGCAGCCCCTCGGGGGGGGTGATGATAAACTATGGCTACACCTTC.

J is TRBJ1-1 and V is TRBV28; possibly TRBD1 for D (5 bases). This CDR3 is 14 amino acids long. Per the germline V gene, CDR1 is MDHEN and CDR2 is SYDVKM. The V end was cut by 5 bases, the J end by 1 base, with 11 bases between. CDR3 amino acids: CASSLPDRNTEAFF. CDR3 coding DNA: TGTGCCAGCAGTCTACCCGACAGGAACACTGAAGCTTTCTTT.

As DNA, the CDR3 is TGTGCCAGCAGTGCCCGGTTGGAACTTGAGCAGTACTTC. This sequence encodes CASSARLELEQYF. The V call is TRBV6-1, the J call TRBJ2-7; no definite D call. CDR3 length: 13 residues. Germline CDR1 MNHNS, CDR2 SASEGT. The V and J ends lost 4 bases and 7 bases respectively, with 14 bases between them.

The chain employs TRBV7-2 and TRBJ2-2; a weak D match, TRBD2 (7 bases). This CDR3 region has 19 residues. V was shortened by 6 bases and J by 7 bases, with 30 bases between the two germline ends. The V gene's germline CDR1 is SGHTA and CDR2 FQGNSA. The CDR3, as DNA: TGTGCCAGCAGTCACCCCGGGACGGCCGTCCCGGGGGGCTTCGGGGAGCTGTTTTTT. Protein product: CASSHPGTAVPGGFGELFF.

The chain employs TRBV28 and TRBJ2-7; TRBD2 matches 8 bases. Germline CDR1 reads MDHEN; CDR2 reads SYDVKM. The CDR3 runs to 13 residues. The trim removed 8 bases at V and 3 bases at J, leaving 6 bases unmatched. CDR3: CASRDGGDYEQYF. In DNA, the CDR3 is TGTGCCAGCCGGGACGGGGGGGACTACGAGCAGTACTTC.

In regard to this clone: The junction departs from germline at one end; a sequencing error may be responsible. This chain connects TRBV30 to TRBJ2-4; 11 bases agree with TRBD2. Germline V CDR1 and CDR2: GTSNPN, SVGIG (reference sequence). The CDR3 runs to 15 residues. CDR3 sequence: CAWSVPGRLAGGLGF. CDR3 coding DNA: TGTGCCTGGAGTGTACCGGGCCGCCTAGCGGGGGGCCTGGGATTC.

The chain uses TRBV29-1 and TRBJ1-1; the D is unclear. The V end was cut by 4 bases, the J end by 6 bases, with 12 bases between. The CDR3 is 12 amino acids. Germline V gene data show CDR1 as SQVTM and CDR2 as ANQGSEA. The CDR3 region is CSVVPQAAEAFF. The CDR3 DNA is TGCAGCGTTGTTCCTCAGGCCGCTGAAGCTTTCTTT.

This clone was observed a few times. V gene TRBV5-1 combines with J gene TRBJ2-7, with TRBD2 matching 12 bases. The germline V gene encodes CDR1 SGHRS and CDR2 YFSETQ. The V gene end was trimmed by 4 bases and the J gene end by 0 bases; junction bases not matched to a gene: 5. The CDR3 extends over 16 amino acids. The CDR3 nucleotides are TGCGCCAGCAGCCCTCGGACTAGCGGGGCCTCCTACGAGCAGTACTTC. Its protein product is CASSPRTSGASYEQYF.

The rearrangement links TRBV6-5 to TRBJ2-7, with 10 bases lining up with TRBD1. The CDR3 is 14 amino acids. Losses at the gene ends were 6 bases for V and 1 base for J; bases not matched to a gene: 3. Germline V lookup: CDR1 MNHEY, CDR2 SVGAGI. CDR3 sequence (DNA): TGTGCCAGCAGGGACAGGGGGGGGTCCTACGAGCAGTACTTC. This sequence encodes CASRDRGGSYEQYF.